This T cell receptor (beta chain) is drawn from a study of blood T cell repertoires in COVID-19. Study-wide context: Samples came from the United States, Italy and Spain, spanning acute and convalescent COVID-19. Nucleic acid was either cDNA or gDNA, and it came from T cells, B-cell-depleted T cells, or PBMCs.

The Seattle patients, enrolled during active infection, were followed longitudinally. Trimming removed 6 bases from V and 2 bases from J, with 10 bases in between. This CDR3 region has 13 residues. As handled by the study authors: Amplification with reference gene primers provided the estimates of nucleated cell counts. The data were produced by immunoSEQ multiplex PCR, yet TCRdb's version contains in-frame clones alone and is incomplete. V and J calls and clone size follow that table, whereas D and trimming were derived from the DNA. Found here are 250,000 to 350,000 clones, around nine tenths of them singletons; the top ten hold nearly 7%.

The chain links TRBV12-3 or TRBV12-4 to TRBJ1-2, with D possibly matching TRBD1 (6 bases). Input material: peripheral blood. The receptor comes from a woman in her 30s with COVID-19, enrolled during active disease. CDR3 in amino acids: CASSPGQNYGYTF. CDR3 nucleotide sequence: TGTGCCAGCAGCCCAGGACAGAACTATGGCTACACCTTC.